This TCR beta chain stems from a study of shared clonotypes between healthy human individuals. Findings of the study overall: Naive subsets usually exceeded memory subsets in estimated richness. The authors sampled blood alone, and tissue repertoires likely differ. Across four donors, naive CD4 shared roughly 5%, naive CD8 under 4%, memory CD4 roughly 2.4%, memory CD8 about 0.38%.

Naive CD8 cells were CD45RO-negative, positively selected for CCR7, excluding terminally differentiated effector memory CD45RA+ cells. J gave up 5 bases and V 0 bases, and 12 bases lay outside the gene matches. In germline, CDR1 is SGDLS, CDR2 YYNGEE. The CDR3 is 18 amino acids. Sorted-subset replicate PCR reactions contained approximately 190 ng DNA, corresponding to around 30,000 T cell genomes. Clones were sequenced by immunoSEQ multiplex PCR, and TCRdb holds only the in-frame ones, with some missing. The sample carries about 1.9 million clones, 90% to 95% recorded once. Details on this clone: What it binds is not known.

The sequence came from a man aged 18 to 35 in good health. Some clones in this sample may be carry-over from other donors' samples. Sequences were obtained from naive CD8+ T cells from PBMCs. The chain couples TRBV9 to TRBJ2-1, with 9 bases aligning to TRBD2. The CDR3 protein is CASSVVLGREGFNNEQFF. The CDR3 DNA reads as TGTGCCAGCAGCGTAGTACTTGGGCGGGAGGGCTTCAACAATGAGCAGTTCTTC.